These 24 T cell receptor beta chains came from one sample sequenced in a study of shared clonotypes between healthy human individuals. Sequencing was performed with immunoSEQ multiplex PCR; in TCRdb, only in-frame clones are kept and a portion is missing. The sample consists of about 650,000 clones, roughly 96% of them appearing once. CD45RO-negative CD8 cells positively selected for CCR7 made up the naive population, which excluded terminally differentiated effector memory CD45RA+ cells. The sequencing sample was made of naive CD8+ T cells sorted from blood. The receptors originated from a woman under 40 in good health.

The V call is TRBV19, the J call TRBJ2-7; perhaps TRBD2 as D (6 bases). The CDR3 has 15 residues. From germline, CDR1 is LNHDA and CDR2 SQIVND (reference sequence). Trimming pared 8 bases from V and 5 bases from J, leaving 22 bases between. The CDR3 protein is CASRPEGLVSHEQYF. The CDR3, as DNA: TGTGCCAGTCGCCCCGAGGGACTTGTAAGCCACGAGCAGTACTTC.

The V call is TRBV27, the J call TRBJ2-7; 10 bases fit TRBD2. V shed 3 bases, J shed 5 bases, and the junction held 7 bases outside the gene matches. The CDR3 length is 15 residues. Germline-derived CDR1 and CDR2 are MNHEY and SMNVEV (reference sequence). The CDR3 bases are TGTGCCAGCAGTTTTCGAGGGACTAGCGCCCACGAGCAGTACTTC. Amino acids: CASSFRGTSAHEQYF.

Comments on this clone: Other DNA sequences in the sample encode the same CDR3. The chain has TRBV28 and TRBJ2-3; D remains unclear. This CDR3 has 13 residues. The ends were cut back, 2 bases at V and 0 bases at J, with 3 bases in the middle. The germline gives CDR1 MDHEN, CDR2 SYDVKM. The CDR3 protein is CASSLTSTDTQYF. The CDR3 DNA sequence: TGTGCCAGCAGTTTAACTAGCACAGATACGCAGTATTTT.

The chain uses TRBV27 and TRBJ2-7; 8 nucleotides match TRBD2. Per the germline V gene, CDR1 is MNHEY and CDR2 is SMNVEV (reference sequence). The CDR3 is made up of 16 amino acids. Trimming cost V 6 bases and J 3 bases; bases outside gene matches: 13. Here the CDR3 DNA reads TGTGCCAGCAGCCCCCTTTTGGCGGGAGGCTACTACGAGCAGTACTTC. Protein product: CASSPLLAGGYYEQYF.

This clone was found once. This sequence joins TRBV28 and TRBJ1-1; 11 nucleotides match TRBD1. Trimming took 5 bases from V and 5 from J; bases not matched to a gene: 7. The germline CDR1 and CDR2 sequences are MDHEN and SYDVKM. This CDR3 has 15 residues. The CDR3 nucleotides are TGTGCCAGCAGTCCAACCGGGACAGGGGGAACTGAAGCTTTCTTT. Its translation: CASSPTGTGGTEAFF.

The chain joins TRBV6-5 to TRBJ2-7; the match to TRBD2 covers 7 bases. The CDR3 sequence is 15 residues long. The germline V gene has CDR1 MNHEY and CDR2 SVGAGI. The J segment lost 0 bases and the V segment lost 5 bases, leaving 7 bases of the junction unmatched. This CDR3 reads CASSQGLWSSYEQYF. The CDR3 DNA reads as TGTGCCAGCAGTCAGGGACTATGGAGCTCCTACGAGCAGTACTTC.

For the CDR3, the DNA is TGTGCCAGTAGTATCACACTCTACAATGAGCAGTTCTTC. Protein: CASSITLYNEQFF. The chain couples TRBV19 to TRBJ2-1; no clear D gene. The CDR3 runs to 13 residues. Deletions cut 3 bases from V and 3 bases from J, with 6 bases between. Germline V gives CDR1 LNHDA, CDR2 SQIVND (reference sequence).

The CDR3 reads CASSLARDSYEQYF. As DNA, the CDR3 is TGTGCCAGCAGCTTAGCCCGAGACTCGTACGAGCAGTACTTC. The chain is built from TRBV11-2 and TRBJ2-7; D call uncertain. Germline values: CDR1 SGHAT, CDR2 FQNNGV. V was cut by 1 base and J by 4 bases, with 11 bases left in between. The CDR3 contains 14 residues.

The chain is built from TRBV7-9 and TRBJ2-5; tentative D call: TRBD2 (6 bases). CDR1 is SEHNR, CDR2 FQNEAQ, per germline (reference sequence). This CDR3 is built from 13 residues. V lost 3 bases and J 5 bases, leaving 10 bases between the germline ends. The CDR3 loop reads CASSLTRVETQYF. As DNA, the CDR3 is TGTGCCAGCAGCTTGACTAGAGTTGAGACCCAGTACTTC.

This chain links TRBV2 with TRBJ2-1; 10 nucleotides match TRBD2. The V gene's germline CDR1 is SNHLY and CDR2 FYNNEI. J lost 4 bases, V lost 8 bases, and 2 bases had no gene match. The CDR3 loop spans 13 amino acids. CDR3 sequence reads: CASGTSAYNEQFF. CDR3 DNA: TGTGCCAGCGGGACTAGCGCTTACAATGAGCAGTTCTTC.

Comments on this clone: The identical CDR3 is also encoded by other nucleotide sequences in the sample. The V call is TRBV27, the J call TRBJ2-7, with D possibly being TRBD2 (6 bases). V lost 2 bases and J 0 bases, leaving 8 bases between the germline ends. This CDR3 comprises 14 residues. From germline, CDR1 is MNHEY and CDR2 SMNVEV (reference sequence). CDR3 protein: CASSLAGSSYEQYF. The CDR3 coding sequence is TGTGCCAGCAGTTTAGCCGGGAGCTCCTACGAGCAGTACTTC.

CDR3 DNA: TGTGCCAGCAGCGCCGCGGATCGGGGACCCGAGCAGTACTTC. It translates to CASSAADRGPEQYF. V gene TRBV9 combines with J gene TRBJ2-7; D may be TRBD1 or TRBD2 (5 bases each). The V end lost 3 bases, the J end lost 6 bases, and 16 bases lay between the germline ends. The CDR3 spans 14 residues. CDR1 is SGDLS, CDR2 YYNGEE, per germline.

V is TRBV27 and J is TRBJ2-5, with no clear D. V was clipped by 6 bases and J by 0 bases, with 11 bases between them. CDR3 size: 14 residues. Germline lookup yields CDR1 MNHEY and CDR2 SMNVEV (reference sequence). CDR3 coding DNA: TGTGCCAGCAGGTATGGAACGGACCAAGAGACCCAGTACTTC. Encoded protein: CASRYGTDQETQYF.

This clone came up a few times. The DNA for the CDR3 is TGTGCCAGCAGTCCGGACGATTACGGCTACACCTTC. Translated: CASSPDDYGYTF. This chain links TRBV28 with TRBJ1-2; D unresolved. Trimming removed 5 bases at V and 8 bases at J, with 12 bases between. This CDR3 contains 12 residues. CDR1 MDHEN and CDR2 SYDVKM come from the germline V gene.

The gene calls are TRBV27 and TRBJ2-7; D ambiguous. The CDR3 runs to 14 residues. V lost 3 bases, J lost 2 bases, and 11 bases lay in between. Looked up from germline, CDR1 is MNHEY and CDR2 is SMNVEV (reference sequence). CDR3 in amino acids: CASSFLPAPYEQYF. As DNA, the CDR3 is TGTGCCAGCAGTTTTCTCCCCGCTCCCTACGAGCAGTACTTC.

The rearrangement uses TRBV2 and TRBJ2-3; 8 positions match TRBD1. CDR1 and CDR2 from the germline V gene are SNHLY and FYNNEI. The CDR3 spans 16 residues. The trim removed 2 bases at V and 5 bases at J, leaving 9 bases unmatched. CDR3 amino acids: CASSELRAGGVDTQYF. CDR3 DNA sequence: TGTGCCAGCAGTGAACTTAGGGCAGGGGGCGTAGATACGCAGTATTTT. Full variable domain (missing parts from reference TRBV2 and TRBJ2-3): EPEVTQTPSHQVTQMGQEVILRCVPISNHLYFYWYRQILGQKVEFLVSFYNNEISEKSEIFDDQFSVERPDGSNFTLKIRSTKLEDSAMYFCASSELRAGGVDTQYFGPGTRLTVL.

V is TRBV2 and J is TRBJ2-2, with 8 bases identical to TRBD1. The CDR3 runs 15 residues. V lost 4 bases, J lost 6 bases, and 7 bases stayed unmatched. The V gene's germline CDR1 is SNHLY and CDR2 FYNNEI. This chain's CDR3 is CASSVGQGFAGELFF. Here the CDR3 DNA reads TGTGCCAGCAGTGTCGGACAGGGCTTCGCCGGGGAGCTGTTTTTT. Together with reference TRBV2 and TRBJ2-2, the CDR3 gives the full variable domain: EPEVTQTPSHQVTQMGQEVILRCVPISNHLYFYWYRQILGQKVEFLVSFYNNEISEKSEIFDDQFSVERPDGSNFTLKIRSTKLEDSAMYFCASSVGQGFAGELFFGEGSRLTVL.

The genes are TRBV9 and TRBJ2-7; TRBD2 aligns across 7 bases. Germline CDR1 is SGDLS and CDR2 is YYNGEE. This CDR3 has 14 amino acids. The junction had 6 bases not matched to a gene; V was cut back by 0 bases and J by 6 bases. The CDR3 DNA reads as TGTGCCAGCAGCGTAGGGTCCGGGGGGAGCGAGCAGTACTTC. This gives the protein CASSVGSGGSEQYF.

This chain connects TRBV9 to TRBJ2-5; 10 bases are a match to TRBD2. V lost 3 bases, J lost 5 bases, and 10 bases stayed unmatched. CDR1 and CDR2 (germline): SGDLS, YYNGEE. The CDR3 totals 16 residues. CDR3 DNA: TGTGCCAGCAGCGAGCTAGCGGGAGTACCAGGGGAGACCCAGTACTTC. It encodes CASSELAGVPGETQYF.

V and J are TRBV11-2 and TRBJ2-5; 7 bases match TRBD2. The CDR3 is 17 residues long. Trimming cost V 1 base and J 5 bases; bases outside gene matches: 13. CDR1 SGHAT and CDR2 FQNNGV come from the germline V gene. CDR3 nucleotide sequence: TGTGCCAGCAGCTTAGTCCCCGGCGGGAGCGGTTCGGAGACCCAGTACTTC. It translates to CASSLVPGGSGSETQYF.

This chain joins TRBV27 and TRBJ2-1, with 10 bases that match TRBD1. The CDR3 spans 15 residues. With 2 bases clipped from V and 7 bases from J, the junction kept 5 bases outside the gene matches. Germline assignment: CDR1 MNHEY and CDR2 SMNVEV (reference sequence). CDR3 in DNA: TGTGCCAGCAGTTTACTTGGACAGGGGGTTAATGAGCAGTTCTTC. This codes for CASSLLGQGVNEQFF.

This clone was observed a single time. In DNA, the CDR3 is TGTGCCAGCAGCTTGAACAACCCAAGGGACGAGCAGTACTTC. Translated, it gives CASSLNNPRDEQYF. V is TRBV5-8 and J is TRBJ2-7; the D is unclear. The CDR3 consists of 14 residues. Germline loops: CDR1 SGHTS, CDR2 YDEGEE. The V end lost 1 base, the J end lost 5 bases, and 13 bases lay between the germline ends. Full variable domain (rest looked up from reference TRBV5-8 and TRBJ2-7): EAGVTQSPTHLIKTRGQQATLRCSPISGHTSVYWYQQALGLGLQFLLWYDEGEERNRGNFPPRFSGRQFPNYSSELNVNALELEDSALYLCASSLNNPRDEQYFGPGTRLTVT.

This clone was seen a single time. The CDR3 DNA reads TGTGCCAGCAGCCAAATCGGGAGGGCGGGCACCGGGGAGCTGTTTTTT. As protein: CASSQIGRAGTGELFF. V gene TRBV27 combines with J gene TRBJ2-2, with 8 nucleotides matching TRBD2. The CDR3 loop spans 16 amino acids. Germline CDR1 MNHEY, CDR2 SMNVEV (reference sequence). V shed 6 bases and J 4 bases; nucleotides not matched to a gene: 10.

This chain joins TRBV13 and TRBJ2-2; 11 nucleotides line up with TRBD2. Germline V CDR1 and CDR2: PRHDT, FYEKMQ (reference sequence). This CDR3 has 15 residues. Losses at the gene ends were 3 bases for V and 4 bases for J; bases not matched to a gene: 1. DNA of the CDR3: TGTGCCAGCAGCTTCGGACTAGCGGGCACCGGGGAGCTGTTTTTT. This codes for CASSFGLAGTGELFF. Based on the CDR3 plus reference TRBV13 and TRBJ2-2, the full variable domain is AAGVIQSPRHLIKEKRETATLKCYPIPRHDTVYWYQQGPGQDPQFLISFYEKMQSDKGSIPDRFSAQQFSDYHSELNMSSLELGDSALYFCASSFGLAGTGELFFGEGSRLTVL.